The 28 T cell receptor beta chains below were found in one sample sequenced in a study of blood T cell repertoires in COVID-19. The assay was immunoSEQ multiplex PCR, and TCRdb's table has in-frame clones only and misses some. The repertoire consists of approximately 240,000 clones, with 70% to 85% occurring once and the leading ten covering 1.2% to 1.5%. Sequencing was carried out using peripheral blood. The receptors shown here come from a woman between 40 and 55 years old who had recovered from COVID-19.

CDR3 nucleotide sequence: TGCAGCGTTGAGTTTGTGCGGGGGGGGACCCACGGCACAGATACGCAGTATTTT. Translating gives CSVEFVRGGTHGTDTQYF. This chain links TRBV29-1 with TRBJ2-3; 9 nucleotides align to TRBD2. This CDR3 has 18 residues. CDR1 and CDR2 (germline): SQVTM, ANQGSEA. The J segment lost 1 base and the V segment lost 3 bases, leaving 14 bases of the junction unmatched.

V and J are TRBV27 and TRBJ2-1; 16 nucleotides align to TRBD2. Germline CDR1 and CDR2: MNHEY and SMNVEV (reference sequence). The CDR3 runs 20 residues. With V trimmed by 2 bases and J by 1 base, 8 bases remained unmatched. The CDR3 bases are TGTGCCAGCAGTTTAATTACCGGGACTAGCGGGGGGGGTTCCTACAATGAGCAGTTCTTC. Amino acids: CASSLITGTSGGGSYNEQFF.

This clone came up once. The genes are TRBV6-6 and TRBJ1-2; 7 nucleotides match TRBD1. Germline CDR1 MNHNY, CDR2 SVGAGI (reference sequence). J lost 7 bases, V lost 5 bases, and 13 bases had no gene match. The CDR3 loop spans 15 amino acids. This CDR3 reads CASSREQGIGGGYTF. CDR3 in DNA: TGTGCCAGCAGTAGGGAACAGGGGATTGGGGGTGGCTACACCTTC.

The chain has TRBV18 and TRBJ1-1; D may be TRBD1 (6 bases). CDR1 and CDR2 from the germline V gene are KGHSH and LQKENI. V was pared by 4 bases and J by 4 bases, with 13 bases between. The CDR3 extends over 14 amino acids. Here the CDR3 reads CASSLDRSSTEAFF. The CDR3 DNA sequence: TGTGCCAGCTCACTTGACAGGTCATCCACTGAAGCTTTCTTT.

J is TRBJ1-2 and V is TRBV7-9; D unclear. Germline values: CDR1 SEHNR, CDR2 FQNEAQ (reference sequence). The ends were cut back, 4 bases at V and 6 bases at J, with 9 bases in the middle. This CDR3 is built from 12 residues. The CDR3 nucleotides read TGTGCCAGCAGCTCTACGTTGGATGGCTACACCTTC. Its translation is CASSSTLDGYTF.

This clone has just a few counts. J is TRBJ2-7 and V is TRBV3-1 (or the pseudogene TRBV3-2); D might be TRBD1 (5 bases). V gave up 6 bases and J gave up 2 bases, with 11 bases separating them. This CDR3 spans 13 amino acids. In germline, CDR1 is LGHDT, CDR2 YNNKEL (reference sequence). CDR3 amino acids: CASRDTSTYEQYF. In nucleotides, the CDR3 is TGTGCCAGCAGGGACACGTCCACCTACGAGCAGTACTTC.

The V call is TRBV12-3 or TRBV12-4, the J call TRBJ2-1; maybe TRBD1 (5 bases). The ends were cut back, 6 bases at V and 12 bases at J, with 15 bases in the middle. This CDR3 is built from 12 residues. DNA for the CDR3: TGTGCCAGCAGCATGGAGTGGGGCGTGCAGTTCTTC. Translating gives CASSMEWGVQFF.

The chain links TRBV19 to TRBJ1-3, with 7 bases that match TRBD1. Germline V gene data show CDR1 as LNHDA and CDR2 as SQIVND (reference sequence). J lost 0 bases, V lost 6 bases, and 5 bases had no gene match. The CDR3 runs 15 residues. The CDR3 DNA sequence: TGTGCCAGTAGCCGAACAGGGGCCTCTGGAAACACCATATATTTT. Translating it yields CASSRTGASGNTIYF.

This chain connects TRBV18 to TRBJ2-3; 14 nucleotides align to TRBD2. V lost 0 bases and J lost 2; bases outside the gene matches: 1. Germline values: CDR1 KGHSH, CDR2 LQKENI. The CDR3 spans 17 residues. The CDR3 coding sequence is TGTGCCAGCTCACCACCGGGACTAGCGGGGGCCACAGATACGCAGTATTTT. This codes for CASSPPGLAGATDTQYF.

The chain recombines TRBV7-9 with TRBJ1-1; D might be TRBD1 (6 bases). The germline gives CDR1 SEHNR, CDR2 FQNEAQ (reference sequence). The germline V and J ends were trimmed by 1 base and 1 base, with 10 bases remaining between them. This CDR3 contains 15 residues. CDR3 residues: CASSLVQGTNTEAFF. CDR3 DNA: TGTGCCAGCAGCTTAGTACAGGGAACGAACACTGAAGCTTTCTTT.

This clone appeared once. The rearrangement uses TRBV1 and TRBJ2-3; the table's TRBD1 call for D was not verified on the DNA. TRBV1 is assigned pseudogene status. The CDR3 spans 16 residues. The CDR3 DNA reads TGCACCAGCAGCCAAATCAGCTGGGCGCACACAGATACGCAGTATTTT. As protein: CTSSQISWAHTDTQYF.

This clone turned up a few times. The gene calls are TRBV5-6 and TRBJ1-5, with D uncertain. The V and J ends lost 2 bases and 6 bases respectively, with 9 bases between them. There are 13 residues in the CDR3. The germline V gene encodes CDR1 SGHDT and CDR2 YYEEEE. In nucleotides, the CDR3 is TGTGCCAGCAGCTTCGGCGGCGCTCAGCCCCAGCATTTT. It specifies CASSFGGAQPQHF. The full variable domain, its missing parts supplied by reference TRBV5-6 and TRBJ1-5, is DAGVTQSPTHLIKTRGQQVTLRCSPKSGHDTVSWYQQALGQGPQFIFQYYEEEERQRGNFPDRFSGHQFPNYSSELNVNALLLGDSALYLCASSFGGAQPQHFGDGTRLSIL.

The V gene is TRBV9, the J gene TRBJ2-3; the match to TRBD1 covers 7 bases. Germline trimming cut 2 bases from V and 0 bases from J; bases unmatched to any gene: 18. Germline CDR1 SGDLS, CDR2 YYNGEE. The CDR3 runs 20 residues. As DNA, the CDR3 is TGTGCCAGCAGCGTTCAAATAGCGACAGGGTCCGTGGGTAGCACAGATACGCAGTATTTT. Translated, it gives CASSVQIATGSVGSTDTQYF.

The CDR3 sequence: CASSAEALKNTEAFF. CDR3 DNA sequence: TGTGCCAGCAGTGCGGAGGCCTTGAAGAACACTGAAGCTTTCTTT. The chain uses TRBV2 and TRBJ1-1; D not certain. Germline loops: CDR1 SNHLY, CDR2 FYNNEI. The CDR3 extends over 15 amino acids. V lost 4 bases, J lost 1 base, and 13 bases lay in between.

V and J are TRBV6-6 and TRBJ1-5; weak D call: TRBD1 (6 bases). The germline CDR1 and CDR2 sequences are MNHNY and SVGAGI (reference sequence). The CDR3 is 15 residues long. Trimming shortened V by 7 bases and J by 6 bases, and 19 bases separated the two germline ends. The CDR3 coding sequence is TGTGCCAGCAACCAAGAGTCAGGGGTGGGTCAGCCCCAGCATTTT. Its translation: CASNQESGVGQPQHF.

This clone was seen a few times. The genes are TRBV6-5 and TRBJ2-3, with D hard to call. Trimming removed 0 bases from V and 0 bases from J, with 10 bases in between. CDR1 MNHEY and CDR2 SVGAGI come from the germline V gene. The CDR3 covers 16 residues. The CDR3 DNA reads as TGTGCCAGCAGTTACTCAGGTAGCTCTAGCACAGATACGCAGTATTTT. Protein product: CASSYSGSSSTDTQYF.

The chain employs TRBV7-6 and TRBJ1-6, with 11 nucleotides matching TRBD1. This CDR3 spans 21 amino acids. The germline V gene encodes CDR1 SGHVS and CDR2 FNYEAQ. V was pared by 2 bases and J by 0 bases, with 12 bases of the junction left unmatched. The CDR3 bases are TGTGCCAGCAGCTTAAATACCGGGACAGGGGGGATCGGCTCCTATAATTCACCCCTCCACTTT. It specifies CASSLNTGTGGIGSYNSPLHF.

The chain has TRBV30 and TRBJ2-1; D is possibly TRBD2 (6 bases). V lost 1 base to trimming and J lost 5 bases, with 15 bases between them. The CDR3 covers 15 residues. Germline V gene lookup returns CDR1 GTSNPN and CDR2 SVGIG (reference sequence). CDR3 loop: CAWSGGGVIDNEQFF. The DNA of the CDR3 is TGTGCCTGGAGTGGTGGAGGGGTGATCGACAATGAGCAGTTCTTC. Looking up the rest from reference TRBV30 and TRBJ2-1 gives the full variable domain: SQTIHQWPATLVQPVGSPLSLECTVEGTSNPNLYWYRQAAGRGLQLLFYSVGIGQISSEVPQNLSASRPQDRQFILSSKKLLLSDSGFYLCAWSGGGVIDNEQFFGPGTRLTVL.

CDR3 loop: CAISVGGNTEAFF. The CDR3 coding sequence is TGTGCCATCAGTGTAGGGGGAAACACTGAAGCTTTCTTT. The rearrangement joins TRBV10-3 to TRBJ1-1; perhaps TRBD1 as D (6 bases). The germline V gene encodes CDR1 ENHRY and CDR2 SYGVKD. V lost 4 bases to trimming and J lost 2 bases, with 8 bases between them. The CDR3 is made up of 13 amino acids.

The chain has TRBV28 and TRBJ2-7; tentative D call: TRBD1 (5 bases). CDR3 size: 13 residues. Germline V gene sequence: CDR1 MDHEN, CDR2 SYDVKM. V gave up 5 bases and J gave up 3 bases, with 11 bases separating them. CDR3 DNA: TGTGCCAGCAGTCCAGGGTCCGACTACGAGCAGTACTTC. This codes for CASSPGSDYEQYF.

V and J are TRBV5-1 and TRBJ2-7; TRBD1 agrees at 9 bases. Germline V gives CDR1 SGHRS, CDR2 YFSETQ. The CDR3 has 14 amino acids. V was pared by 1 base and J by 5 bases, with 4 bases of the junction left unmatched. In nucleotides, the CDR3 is TGCGCCAGCAGCTTGTTCACAGGGGGCAACGAGCAGTACTTC. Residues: CASSLFTGGNEQYF.

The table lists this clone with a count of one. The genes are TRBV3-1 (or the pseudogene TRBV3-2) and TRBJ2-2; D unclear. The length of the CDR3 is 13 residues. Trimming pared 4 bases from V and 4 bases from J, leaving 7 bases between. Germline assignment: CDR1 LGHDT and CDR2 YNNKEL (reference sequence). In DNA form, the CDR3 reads TGTGCCAGCAGCCCCCGTAGCACCGGGGAGCTGTTTTTT. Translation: CASSPRSTGELFF.

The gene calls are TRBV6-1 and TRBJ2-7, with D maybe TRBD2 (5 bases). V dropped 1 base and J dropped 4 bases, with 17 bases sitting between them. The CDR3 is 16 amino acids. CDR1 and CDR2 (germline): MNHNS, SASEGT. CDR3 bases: TGTGCCAGCAGTGAAGAGGTGGGAGAGTCGGTATACGAGCAGTACTTC. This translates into CASSEEVGESVYEQYF.

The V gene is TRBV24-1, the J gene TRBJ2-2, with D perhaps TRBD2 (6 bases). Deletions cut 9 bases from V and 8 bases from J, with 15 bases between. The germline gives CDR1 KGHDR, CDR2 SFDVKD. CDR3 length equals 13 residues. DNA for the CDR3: TGTGCCACCGGGCAGGGAGGAACGGGGGAGCTGTTTTTT. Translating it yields CATGQGGTGELFF.

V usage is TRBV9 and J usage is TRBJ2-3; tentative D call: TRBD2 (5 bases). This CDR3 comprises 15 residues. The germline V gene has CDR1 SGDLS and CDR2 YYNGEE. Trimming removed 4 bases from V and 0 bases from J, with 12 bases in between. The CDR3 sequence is CASSPGVASTDTQYF. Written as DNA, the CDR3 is TGTGCCAGCAGCCCCGGGGTGGCTAGCACAGATACGCAGTATTTT.

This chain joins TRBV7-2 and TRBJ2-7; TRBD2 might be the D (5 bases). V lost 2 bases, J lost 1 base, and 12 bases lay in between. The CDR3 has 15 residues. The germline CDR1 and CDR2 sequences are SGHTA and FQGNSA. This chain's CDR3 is CASSLRESGSYEQYF. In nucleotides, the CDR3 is TGTGCCAGCAGCTTAAGGGAATCGGGATCCTACGAGCAGTACTTC.

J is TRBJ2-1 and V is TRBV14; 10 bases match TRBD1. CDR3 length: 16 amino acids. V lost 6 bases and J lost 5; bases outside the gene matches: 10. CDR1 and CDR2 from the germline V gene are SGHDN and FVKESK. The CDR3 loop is CASSPFTGTGDNEQFF. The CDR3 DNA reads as TGTGCCAGCAGTCCCTTCACCGGGACAGGGGACAATGAGCAGTTCTTC.

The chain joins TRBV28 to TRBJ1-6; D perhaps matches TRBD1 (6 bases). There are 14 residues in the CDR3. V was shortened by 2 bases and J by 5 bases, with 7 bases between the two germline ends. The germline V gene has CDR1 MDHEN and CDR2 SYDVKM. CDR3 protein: CASSLRQDNSPLHF. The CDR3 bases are TGTGCCAGCAGTTTAAGACAGGATAATTCACCCCTCCACTTT. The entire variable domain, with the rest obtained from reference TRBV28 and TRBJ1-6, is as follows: DVKVTQSSRYLVKRTGEKVFLECVQDMDHENMFWYRQDPGLGLRLIYFSYDVKMKEKGDIPEGYSVSREKKERFSLILESASTNQTSMYLCASSLRQDNSPLHFGNGTRLTVT.